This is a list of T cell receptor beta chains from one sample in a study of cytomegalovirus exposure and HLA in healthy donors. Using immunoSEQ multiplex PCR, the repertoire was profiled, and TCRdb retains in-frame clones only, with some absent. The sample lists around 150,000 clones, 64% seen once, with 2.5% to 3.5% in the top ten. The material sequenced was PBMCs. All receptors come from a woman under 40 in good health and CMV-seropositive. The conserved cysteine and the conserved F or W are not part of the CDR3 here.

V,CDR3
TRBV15,ATSRERGLRAKLF
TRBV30,AANGQGEAF
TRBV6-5,ASSTGKTQY
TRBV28,ASSPAQGGSYEQY
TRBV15,ATSSIQVSVTEAF
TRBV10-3,AIRPSGTATYGYT
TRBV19,ASSPLTVGTGLRTEAF
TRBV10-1,ASSEGGINEKLF
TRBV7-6,ASSLGHFPLVSGNTIY
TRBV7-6,ASSLGAGTYTDTQY
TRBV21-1,ASSTNLGGLDQPQH
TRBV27,ASSFSAGYSNQPQH
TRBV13,ASSLLGYEQY